The 25 T cell receptor beta chains given below trace back to one sample, sequenced in a study of cytomegalovirus exposure and HLA in healthy donors (dated 2017 in TCRdb). The method behind the library was the immunoSEQ multiplex PCR assay. For the multiplex PCR, a mixture combining 60 forward primers for TCR Vbeta segments and 13 reverse primers for TCR Jbeta segments was used. TCRdb carries this immuneACCESS record with in-frame sequences only. Its versions omit some clonotypes, under half of them owing to an unresolved V gene in the studies checked, with the rest unexplained. This sample has approximately 92,000 clones in its table, and over 70% of those were observed once. The top ten clonotypes cover about 7.7% of the sample. Sequencing was done on a sample of PBMCs. The receptors here all came from a man aged 55 to 70 in good health and CMV-seronegative.

V usage is TRBV5-1 and J usage is TRBJ1-1; D is possibly TRBD1 (5 bases). CDR1 and CDR2 (germline): SGHRS, YFSETQ. Trimming removed 4 bases at V and 11 bases at J, with 30 bases between. The CDR3 is made up of 17 amino acids. DNA of the CDR3: TGCGCCAGCAGCCTGGAGGACATCGGGGGACCTCAAACGCCGGCTTTCTTT. Encoded protein: CASSLEDIGGPQTPAFF. The full variable domain, its missing parts supplied by reference TRBV5-1 and TRBJ1-1, is KAGVTQTPRYLIKTRGQQVTLSCSPISGHRSVSWYQQTPGQGLQFLFEYFSETQRNKGNFPGRFSGRQFSNSRSEMNVSTLELGDSALYLCASSLEDIGGPQTPAFFGQGTRLTVV.

The V gene is TRBV6-1, the J gene TRBJ2-5; D might be TRBD2 (7 bases). Per germline, CDR1 MNHNS and CDR2 SASEGT. The CDR3 totals 11 residues. The CDR3: CAGGPLETQYF. The DNA for the CDR3 is TGTGCGGGGGGGCCATTAGAGACCCAGTACTTC.

This chain joins TRBV7-6 and TRBJ1-1, with 7 bases that match TRBD1. The CDR3 consists of 13 residues. Losses at the gene ends were 1 base for V and 8 bases for J; bases not matched to a gene: 4. Germline CDR1 and CDR2: SGHVS and FNYEAQ. The CDR3 protein is CASSLGRTGEAFF. The CDR3 DNA follows: TGTGCCAGCAGCTTAGGCCGGACAGGAGAAGCTTTCTTT.

The J gene is TRBJ1-2, the V gene TRBV6-5; TRBD1 agrees at 11 bases. The CDR3 loop spans 16 amino acids. Unmatched junction bases numbered 3, after V lost 1 base and J lost 2 bases. The germline V gene encodes CDR1 MNHEY and CDR2 SVGAGI. DNA of the CDR3: TGTGCCAGCAGTTACTTGGGGGACAGGGGGAACTATGGCTACACCTTC. Its protein is CASSYLGDRGNYGYTF.

This chain connects TRBV11-3 to TRBJ2-1; 7 positions match TRBD1. The germline V gene has CDR1 SGHNT and CDR2 YENEEA. The CDR3 has 14 amino acids. Trimming at V came to 5 bases and at J to 4 bases, leaving 5 bases not matched to a gene. This CDR3 reads CASSGYRGYNEQFF. The DNA of the CDR3 is TGTGCCAGCAGCGGATACAGGGGTTACAATGAGCAGTTCTTC.

This chain uses TRBV6-5 with TRBJ2-5, with TRBD1 as a possible D gene (6 bases). The germline CDR1 and CDR2 sequences are MNHEY and SVGAGI. The CDR3 is 12 amino acids. Trimming stripped 7 bases from V and 4 bases from J, with 10 bases between. CDR3 in amino acids: CASMDSRETQYF. The CDR3 DNA reads as TGTGCCAGCATGGACAGCCGAGAGACCCAGTACTTC.

The chain links TRBV5-4 to TRBJ2-3; 13 bases fit TRBD2. The CDR3 is 17 amino acids. Germline trimming cut 5 bases from V and 4 bases from J; bases unmatched to any gene: 10. The germline CDR1 and CDR2 sequences are SGHNT and YYREEE (reference sequence). For the CDR3, the DNA is TGTGCCAGCAGGAAGAAAACTAGCGGGAGGGAGGCAGATACGCAGTATTTT. This codes for CASRKKTSGREADTQYF.

This clone was counted once. This chain's CDR3 is CASSLVTGNTEAFF. CDR3 in DNA: TGTGCCAGCAGCTTAGTAACAGGGAACACTGAAGCTTTCTTT. The rearrangement uses TRBV7-8 and TRBJ1-1; D possibly corresponds to TRBD1 (5 bases). The CDR3 has 14 amino acids. Trimming took 1 base from V and 1 from J, leaving 7 bases between them. The germline V gene encodes CDR1 SGHVS and CDR2 FQNEAQ. Combining the CDR3 with reference TRBV7-8 and TRBJ1-1 gives the whole variable domain GAGVSQSPRYKVAKRGQDVALRCDPISGHVSLFWYQQALGQGPEFLTYFQNEAQLDKSGLPSDRFFAERPEGSVSTLKIQRTQQEDSAVYLCASSLVTGNTEAFFGQGTRLTVV.

V gene TRBV28 combines with J gene TRBJ2-3, with 9 bases identical to TRBD1. J gave up 2 bases and V 10 bases, and 10 bases lay outside the gene matches. The CDR3 covers 15 residues. CDR1 is MDHEN, CDR2 SYDVKM, per germline. Here the CDR3 DNA reads TGTGCCACCGGCGACAGGGGGTTTGCCACAGATACGCAGTATTTT. It yields the protein CATGDRGFATDTQYF.

The V call is TRBV29-1, the J call TRBJ2-7; 10 nucleotides agree with TRBD2. The CDR3 runs 14 residues. The J segment lost 2 bases and the V segment lost 5 bases, leaving 6 bases of the junction unmatched. CDR1 SQVTM and CDR2 ANQGSEA come from the germline V gene. CDR3 residues: CSVRLAGGTYEQYF. The CDR3 DNA reads as TGCAGCGTTCGGTTAGCGGGAGGAACCTACGAGCAGTACTTC.

In its sample, this clone was seen a few times. This sequence joins TRBV4-3 and TRBJ2-6, with D possibly matching TRBD1 (6 bases). The CDR3 is made up of 17 amino acids. Deletions cut 3 bases from V and 4 bases from J, with 16 bases between. Germline-derived CDR1 and CDR2 are LGHNA and YSLEER. CDR3 DNA sequence: TGCGCCAGCAGCCACCTTACAGGGCCAGGGGGGGCCAACGTCCTGACTTTC. Translated: CASSHLTGPGGANVLTF.

This clone was found once. The gene calls are TRBV5-1 and TRBJ2-7, with 9 bases that match TRBD1. The CDR3 sequence is 17 residues long. The germline V gene has CDR1 SGHRS and CDR2 YFSETQ. After removal of 4 bases from V and 1 base from J, the junction contained 12 bases not matched to a gene. CDR3 bases: TGCGCCAGCAGCCCTAACATTGCCGGGACAGGGTCCTACGAGCAGTACTTC. As protein: CASSPNIAGTGSYEQYF.

This clone occurred a few times. The V gene is TRBV5-6, the J gene TRBJ2-7; 8 nucleotides line up with TRBD1. This CDR3 region has 14 residues. V was clipped by 3 bases and J by 2 bases; unmatched bases: 4. Germline V lookup: CDR1 SGHDT, CDR2 YYEEEE. The CDR3 bases are TGTGCCAGCAGCTGGGGACAGGTTACCTACGAGCAGTACTTC. Translating gives CASSWGQVTYEQYF.

The chain recombines TRBV6-5 with TRBJ2-5, with TRBD2 as a possible D gene (6 bases). V gave up 0 bases and J gave up 4 bases, with 12 bases separating them. The CDR3 is 15 residues long. Germline CDR1 reads MNHEY; CDR2 reads SVGAGI. The CDR3 coding sequence is TGTGCCAGCAGTTACTCCGGGCCCGGGAGAGAGACCCAGTACTTC. Its translation is CASSYSGPGRETQYF.

The chain recombines TRBV25-1 with TRBJ2-3; 8 bases are a match to TRBD1. The germline V gene has CDR1 MGHDK and CDR2 SYGVNS. CDR3 length: 15 amino acids. The V gene end was trimmed by 7 bases and the J gene end by 3 bases; junction bases not matched to a gene: 9. The CDR3 sequence is CASTPGQGSTDTQYF. The CDR3 coding sequence is TGTGCCAGCACCCCTGGACAGGGCAGTACAGATACGCAGTATTTT. Using reference TRBV25-1 and TRBJ2-3 for the parts outside the CDR3, the full variable domain is EADIYQTPRYLVIGTGKKITLECSQTMGHDKMYWYQQDPGMELHLIHYSYGVNSTEKGDLSSESTVSRIRTEHFPLTLESARPSHTSQYLCASTPGQGSTDTQYFGPGTRLTVL.

The CDR3 sequence is CAGTGTGEYGYTF. The CDR3 DNA reads TGTGCCGGAACCGGGACAGGGGAGTATGGCTACACCTTC. The rearrangement links TRBV30 to TRBJ1-2; the match to TRBD1 covers 10 bases. Germline values: CDR1 GTSNPN, CDR2 SVGIG (reference sequence). The CDR3 spans 13 residues. The ends lost 8 bases at V and 5 bases at J; junction bases unmatched: 8.

V usage is TRBV7-9 and J usage is TRBJ2-7, with 8 bases that match TRBD1. The V gene's germline CDR1 is SEHNR and CDR2 FQNEAQ (reference sequence). V lost 5 bases and J lost 7; bases outside the gene matches: 10. The CDR3 is made up of 14 amino acids. DNA of the CDR3: TGTGCCAGCAGCCGGAAGGGACAGGCTCGAGAGCAGTACTTC. It yields the protein CASSRKGQAREQYF.

Comments on this clone: Other DNA sequences in this sample translate to the same CDR3. This chain joins TRBV6-5 and TRBJ1-1, with a tentative D call TRBD1 (5 bases). The CDR3 totals 14 residues. Germline loops: CDR1 MNHEY, CDR2 SVGAGI. V lost 5 bases and J lost 1, with 11 bases in between. The CDR3 protein is CASSTPTENTEAFF. In nucleotides, the CDR3 is TGTGCCAGCAGTACACCGACAGAGAACACTGAAGCTTTCTTT.

The chain carries TRBV29-1 and TRBJ2-6, with no clear D. Germline V lookup: CDR1 SQVTM, CDR2 ANQGSEA. CDR3 length: 13 residues. Trimming pared 5 bases from V and 1 base from J, leaving 6 bases between. CDR3 bases: TGCAGCGTTCAAGCATCTGGGGCCAACGTCCTGACTTTC. Protein: CSVQASGANVLTF.

The chain employs TRBV4-3 and TRBJ1-2, with D possibly matching TRBD1 (5 bases). This CDR3 is 15 amino acids long. Germline CDR1 LGHNA, CDR2 YSLEER. The V end lost 1 base, the J end lost 3 bases, and 12 bases lay between the germline ends. Written as DNA, the CDR3 is TGCGCCAGCAGCCAAGTCGGCAGGGATCACTATGGCTACACCTTC. Translation gives CASSQVGRDHYGYTF.

The chain is built from TRBV5-8 and TRBJ1-1; D call uncertain. Germline assignment: CDR1 SGHTS and CDR2 YDEGEE. Trimming pared 0 bases from V and 1 base from J, leaving 13 bases between. The CDR3 runs to 16 residues. CDR3 region: CASSLATRSGNTEAFF. The CDR3, as DNA: TGTGCCAGCAGCTTGGCCACAAGGTCAGGGAACACTGAAGCTTTCTTT.

V and J are TRBV2 and TRBJ1-6; 8 nucleotides align to TRBD1. There are 15 residues in the CDR3. The junction had 6 bases not matched to a gene; V was cut back by 6 bases and J by 5 bases. Germline V lookup: CDR1 SNHLY, CDR2 FYNNEI. The CDR3 protein is CASRYRQGNNSPLHF. Written as DNA, the CDR3 is TGTGCCAGCAGGTACAGACAGGGGAATAATTCACCCCTCCACTTT.

The genes are TRBV7-2 and TRBJ1-3; 8 bases align to TRBD1. Losses at the gene ends were 5 bases for V and 2 bases for J; bases not matched to a gene: 5. In germline, CDR1 is SGHTA, CDR2 FQGNSA. The CDR3 has 15 residues. The CDR3 spells CASSPQGATGNTIYF. The CDR3, as DNA: TGTGCCAGCAGCCCCCAGGGGGCTACTGGAAACACCATATATTTT. The full variable domain, with the rest looked up from reference TRBV7-2 and TRBJ1-3, is GAGVSQSPSNKVTEKGKDVELRCDPISGHTALYWYRQSLGQGLEFLIYFQGNSAPDKSGLPSDRFSAERTGGSVSTLTIQRTQQEDSAVYLCASSPQGATGNTIYFGEGSWLTVV.

This clone was counted only a few times. The chain joins TRBV5-4 to TRBJ2-7, with D unclear. The CDR3 runs 15 residues. The V gene's germline CDR1 is SGHNT and CDR2 YYREEE (reference sequence). V was trimmed by 0 bases and J by 7 bases, leaving 17 bases between them. CDR3: CASSLGELVSREQYF. CDR3 in DNA: TGTGCCAGCAGCTTGGGCGAGTTGGTTAGTCGTGAGCAGTACTTC.

The chain links TRBV30 to TRBJ2-7, with 10 nucleotides matching TRBD2. The junction had 14 bases not matched to a gene; V was cut back by 3 bases and J by 9 bases. This CDR3 comprises 15 residues. Germline loops: CDR1 GTSNPN, CDR2 SVGIG (reference sequence). DNA for the CDR3: TGTGCCTGGAGCCCGTCCGGTCTAGCGGGGGCCCTGCAGTACTTC. This encodes CAWSPSGLAGALQYF.